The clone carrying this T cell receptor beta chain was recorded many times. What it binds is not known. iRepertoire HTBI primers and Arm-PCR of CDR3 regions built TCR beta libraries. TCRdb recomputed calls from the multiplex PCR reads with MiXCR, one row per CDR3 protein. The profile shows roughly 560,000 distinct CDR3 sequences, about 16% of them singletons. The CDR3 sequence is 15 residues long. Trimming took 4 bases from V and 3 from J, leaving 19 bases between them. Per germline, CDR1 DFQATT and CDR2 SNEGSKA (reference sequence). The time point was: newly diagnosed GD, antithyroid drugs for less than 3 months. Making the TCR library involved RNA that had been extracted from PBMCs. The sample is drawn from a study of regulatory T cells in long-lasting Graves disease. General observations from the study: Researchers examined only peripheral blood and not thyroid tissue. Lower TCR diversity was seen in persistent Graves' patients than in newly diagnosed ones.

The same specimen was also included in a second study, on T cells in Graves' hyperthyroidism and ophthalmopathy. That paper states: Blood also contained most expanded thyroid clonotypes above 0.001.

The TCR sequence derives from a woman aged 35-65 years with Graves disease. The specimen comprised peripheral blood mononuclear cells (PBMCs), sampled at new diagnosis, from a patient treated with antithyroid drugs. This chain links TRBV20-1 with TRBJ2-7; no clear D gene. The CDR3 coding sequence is TGCAGTGCTACAAAAGCTACCGGGCCCAACTACGAGCAGTACTTC. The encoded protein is CSATKATGPNYEQYF.